Listed here are 10 T cell receptor beta chains from one sample, sequenced in a study of metastatic and nonmetastatic thyroid tumors. Every patient was untreated before thyroid surgery. TCRdb re-called the PCR reads with MiXCR. The sample lists 35,000 to 50,000 clones, around a fifth seen once, with about 16% in the top ten. Sequenced sample: blood. All receptors come from a female donor with papillary thyroid cancer or a benign thyroid nodule (not recorded which). Some clones in this sample may be carry-over from other donors' samples.

J is TRBJ2-3 and V is TRBV4-2; 11 bases agree with TRBD2. CDR3 length equals 16 residues. Germline CDR1 reads LGHNA; CDR2 reads YNFKEQ. Trimming removed 4 bases from V and 1 base from J; junction bases left unmatched: 4. Here the CDR3 reads CASSPKTSGGTDTQYF. CDR3 sequence (DNA): TGTGCCAGCAGCCCAAAGACTAGCGGGGGCACAGATACGCAGTATTTT.

On this clone: Its ends do not fully match the called genes, so a read error is possible. The chain carries TRBV20-1 and TRBJ2-1; 13 bases map to TRBD2. The germline CDR1 and CDR2 sequences are DFQATT and SNEGSKA (reference sequence). The CDR3 contains 18 residues. The CDR3 DNA is TGCAGTGCTATAGCCCACCGGTGGACTAGCGGGAGCTACAATGAGCAGTTTTTC. Protein sequence: CSAIAHRWTSGSYNEQFF.

There are many counts of this clone. The CDR3 is CASSLDPNTGELFF. The CDR3 nucleotides are TGTGCCAGCAGCTTAGACCCGAACACCGGGGAGCTGTTTTTT. This chain joins TRBV11-1 and TRBJ2-2; D is undetermined. The length of the CDR3 is 14 residues. Per germline, CDR1 SGHAT and CDR2 FQDESV (reference sequence). Trimming removed 1 base from V and 0 bases from J, with 3 bases in between.

A few counts support this clone. This may be a read error: a much more frequent sequence differs by one nucleotide. This sample also contains other DNA sequences that code for the same CDR3. The V call is TRBV18, the J call TRBJ2-2; 9 bases map to TRBD1. This CDR3 region has 15 residues. CDR1 and CDR2 (germline): KGHSH, LQKENI. This chain's CDR3 is CASSPSQGATGELFF. CDR3 nucleotides: TGTGCCAGCTCACCCTCACAGGGGGCCACCGGTGAGCTGTTTTTT.

This clone was detected ten times or more. This may be a read error: a much more frequent sequence differs by one nucleotide. The CDR3 coding sequence is TGTGCCAGCAGTTTGGGACGGGGGACGCAGTATTTT. It is translated as CASSLGRGTQYF. V gene TRBV7-9 combines with J gene TRBJ2-3, with D possibly being TRBD2 (6 bases). The length of the CDR3 is 12 residues. Germline V gene sequence: CDR1 SEHNR, CDR2 FQNEAQ (reference sequence). Trimming stripped 6 bases from V and 9 bases from J, with 13 bases between. Using reference TRBV7-9 and TRBJ2-3 for the parts outside the CDR3, the full variable domain is DTGVSQNPRHKITKRGQNVTFRCDPISEHNRLYWYRQTLGQGPEFLTYFQNEAQLEKSRLLSDRFSAERPKGSFSTLEIQRTEQGDSAMYLCASSLGRGTQYFGPGTRLTVL.

This clone was found many times. The chain has TRBV7-2 and TRBJ1-1, with D perhaps matching TRBD1 (6 bases). Trimming left V 5 bases short and J 0 bases short, with 19 bases between. CDR1 and CDR2 from the germline V gene are SGHTA and FQGNSA. The length of the CDR3 is 17 residues. Here the CDR3 DNA reads TGTGCCAGCAGCGCGGGTGGGGGGCAGAAGATGAACACTGAAGCTTTCTTT. Translation: CASSAGGGQKMNTEAFF. Looking up the rest from reference TRBV7-2 and TRBJ1-1 gives the full variable domain: GAGVSQSPSNKVTEKGKDVELRCDPISGHTALYWYRQSLGQGLEFLIYFQGNSAPDKSGLPSDRFSAERTGGSVSTLTIQRTQQEDSAVYLCASSAGGGQKMNTEAFFGQGTRLTVV.

Ten or more counts support this clone. The chain has TRBV7-8 and TRBJ2-7; D is perhaps TRBD1 (5 bases). Germline V CDR1 and CDR2: SGHVS, FQNEAQ. This CDR3 is 14 amino acids long. V was cut by 3 bases and J by 2 bases, with 11 bases left in between. CDR3 sequence reads: CASSLGPGTYEQYF. The DNA of the CDR3 is TGTGCCAGCAGCTTGGGGCCCGGAACCTACGAGCAGTACTTC. Full variable domain (outside the CDR3, taken from reference TRBV7-8 and TRBJ2-7): GAGVSQSPRYKVAKRGQDVALRCDPISGHVSLFWYQQALGQGPEFLTYFQNEAQLDKSGLPSDRFFAERPEGSVSTLKIQRTQQEDSAVYLCASSLGPGTYEQYFGPGTRLTVT.

The gene calls are TRBV5-1 and TRBJ2-2; D is unresolved. This CDR3 spans 14 amino acids. V was pared by 0 bases and J by 5 bases, with 8 bases between. Germline values: CDR1 SGHRS, CDR2 YFSETQ. The CDR3 DNA reads as TGCGCCAGCAGCTTGGCCGAGCGTACCGGGGAGCTGTTTTTT. Its translation: CASSLAERTGELFF.

V usage is TRBV20-1 and J usage is TRBJ2-7; TRBD2 aligns across 10 bases. Trimming took 5 bases from V and 5 from J; bases not matched to a gene: 9. CDR3 length: 14 amino acids. CDR1 is DFQATT and CDR2 is SNEGSKA in the germline V gene (reference sequence). This CDR3 reads CSARPGLASHEQYF. CDR3 bases: TGCAGTGCTCGGCCGGGACTAGCGTCCCACGAGCAGTACTTC.

There are many counts of this clone. This rearrangement joins TRBV4-1 to TRBJ2-1; 7 bases fit TRBD2. Looked up from germline, CDR1 is MGHRA and CDR2 is YSYEKL. V dropped 4 bases and J dropped 9; count of bases not matched to a gene: 6. CDR3 length: 13 amino acids. CDR3 sequence (DNA): TGCGCCAGCAGCCTCACCCTAGCGGCTGAGCAGTTCTTC. It yields the protein CASSLTLAAEQFF.